The 16 T cell receptor beta chains reported below all come from one sample, sequenced in a study of shared clonotypes between healthy human individuals. TCRdb's table, derived via immunoSEQ multiplex PCR, lists solely in-frame clones and lacks some. Among 490,000 or so clones listed, roughly 78% were seen once. Sequencing input: PBMCs. All receptors derive from a woman in her thirties or forties in good health. Some clones in this sample may be carry-over from other donors' samples.

This clone was recorded at least ten times. The chain uses TRBV29-1 and TRBJ1-1; D uncertain. The CDR3 spans 12 residues. Germline V gives CDR1 SQVTM, CDR2 ANQGSEA. V shed 2 bases and J shed 8 bases, with 12 bases lying between them. Written as DNA, the CDR3 is TGCAGCGTTGAATCTGAGGGAACGGAAGCTTTCTTT. Protein product: CSVESEGTEAFF.

The chain is built from TRBV19 and TRBJ2-1, with TRBD2 matching over 7 bases. There are 17 residues in the CDR3. J gave up 8 bases and V 3 bases, and 16 bases lay outside the gene matches. Germline V gene lookup returns CDR1 LNHDA and CDR2 SQIVND (reference sequence). This chain's CDR3 is CASSMGEVAGPRDEQFF. CDR3 nucleotide sequence: TGTGCCAGTAGTATGGGGGAGGTAGCGGGCCCTAGAGATGAGCAGTTCTTC.

V usage is TRBV5-6 and J usage is TRBJ1-2, with a weak D call TRBD1 (6 bases). Germline V gene lookup returns CDR1 SGHDT and CDR2 YYEEEE. The germline V and J ends were trimmed by 7 bases and 0 bases, with 19 bases remaining between them. The CDR3 has 16 residues. CDR3 nucleotides: TGTGCCAGCTCTTGGGTCCCAGGGGCCGCTAACTATGGCTACACCTTC. This gives the protein CASSWVPGAANYGYTF.

The chain is built from TRBV27 and TRBJ2-7; TRBD2 matches 16 bases. The V gene end was trimmed by 6 bases and the J gene end by 4 bases; junction bases not matched to a gene: 12. The CDR3 runs to 18 residues. Germline values: CDR1 MNHEY, CDR2 SMNVEV (reference sequence). The CDR3 loop is CASSPLGTSGRAVYEQYF. The CDR3 nucleotides read TGTGCCAGCAGCCCATTAGGGACTAGCGGGAGGGCCGTATACGAGCAGTACTTC.

V gene TRBV28 combines with J gene TRBJ1-5; unclear D gene. CDR3 length: 12 residues. V was cut by 4 bases and J by 5 bases, with 6 bases left in between. The germline V gene encodes CDR1 MDHEN and CDR2 SYDVKM. The CDR3 nucleotides are TGTGCCAGCAGTTCTGAATATCAGCCCCAGCATTTT. Translating gives CASSSEYQPQHF.

This rearrangement joins TRBV2 to TRBJ1-2, with 7 positions matching TRBD1. This CDR3 has 16 residues. The V segment lost 2 bases and the J segment 0 bases; nucleotides outside the gene matches: 6. The germline V gene has CDR1 SNHLY and CDR2 FYNNEI. The CDR3 DNA reads TGTGCCAGCAGTGAAACCCGGGACAGCTCTAACTATGGCTACACCTTC. This translates into CASSETRDSSNYGYTF.

V usage is TRBV19 and J usage is TRBJ2-3; 7 bases match TRBD2. This CDR3 has 16 residues. In germline, CDR1 is LNHDA, CDR2 SQIVND (reference sequence). With V trimmed by 4 bases and J by 2 bases, 9 bases remained unmatched. The CDR3 DNA reads TGTGCCAGTAGTAATCCGGGGGGAGTTTCCACAGATACGCAGTATTTT. Its translation: CASSNPGGVSTDTQYF.

The chain has TRBV5-1 and TRBJ2-1; 9 nucleotides align to TRBD1. V gave up 3 bases and J gave up 9 bases; unmatched junction bases: 7. The length of the CDR3 is 14 residues. The V gene's germline CDR1 is SGHRS and CDR2 YFSETQ. The CDR3 here is CASSWGQGRGEQFF. Written as DNA, the CDR3 is TGCGCCAGCAGCTGGGGACAGGGTCGGGGTGAGCAGTTCTTC.

The CDR3 loop is CASSVGSGGNEQFF. CDR3 nucleotides: TGTGCCAGCAGCGTAGGGTCTGGGGGCAATGAGCAGTTCTTC. V is TRBV9 and J is TRBJ2-1; D possibly matches TRBD1 or TRBD2 (5 bases each). Germline CDR1 SGDLS, CDR2 YYNGEE. The CDR3 spans 14 residues. Trimming took 0 bases from V and 6 from J, leaving 10 bases between them. Full variable domain (outside the CDR3, taken from reference TRBV9 and TRBJ2-1): DSGVTQTPKHLITATGQRVTLRCSPRSGDLSVYWYQQSLDQGLQFLIQYYNGEERAKGNILERFSAQQFPDLHSELNLSSLELGDSALYFCASSVGSGGNEQFFGPGTRLTVL.

The chain recombines TRBV2 with TRBJ2-7, with 9 bases aligning to TRBD1. This CDR3 has 14 residues. V gave up 4 bases and J gave up 6 bases; unmatched junction bases: 7. CDR1 and CDR2 (germline): SNHLY, FYNNEI. CDR3 nucleotide sequence: TGTGCCAGCAGTGCACAGGGGGCGCAAGGCGAGCAGTACTTC. Protein: CASSAQGAQGEQYF.

The rearrangement links TRBV7-6 to TRBJ2-2, with 8 bases matching TRBD1. This CDR3 comprises 15 residues. V shed 5 bases and J 1 base; nucleotides not matched to a gene: 3. CDR1 and CDR2 from the germline V gene are SGHVS and FNYEAQ. CDR3 sequence reads: CASSRRGRNTGELFF. CDR3 DNA sequence: TGTGCCAGCAGCCGCAGGGGGCGGAACACCGGGGAGCTGTTTTTT.

This chain links TRBV2 with TRBJ2-7; 8 bases align to TRBD1. V shed 5 bases and J 5 bases; nucleotides not matched to a gene: 11. This CDR3 has 15 amino acids. The germline V gene encodes CDR1 SNHLY and CDR2 FYNNEI. The CDR3 sequence is CASSPRTGRTHEQYF. CDR3 DNA: TGTGCCAGCAGTCCTAGGACAGGGAGGACCCACGAGCAGTACTTC.

The chain carries TRBV5-4 and TRBJ2-2, with TRBD1 identical over 8 bases. CDR1 is SGHNT and CDR2 is YYREEE in the germline V gene (reference sequence). This CDR3 region has 16 residues. The junction had 2 bases not matched to a gene; V was cut back by 0 bases and J by 1 base. The CDR3 loop reads CASSLETGGNTGELFF. CDR3 DNA: TGTGCCAGCAGCTTGGAAACAGGGGGGAACACCGGGGAGCTGTTTTTT. Together with reference TRBV5-4 and TRBJ2-2, the CDR3 gives the full variable domain: ETGVTQSPTHLIKTRGQQVTLRCSSQSGHNTVSWYQQALGQGPQFIFQYYREEENGRGNFPPRFSGLQFPNYSSELNVNALELDDSALYLCASSLETGGNTGELFFGEGSRLTVL.

This chain joins TRBV29-1 and TRBJ2-3; 9 bases align to TRBD1. CDR1 and CDR2 (germline): SQVTM, ANQGSEA. The CDR3 sequence is 11 residues long. V lost 8 bases to trimming and J lost 7 bases; unmatched junction nucleotides: 4. The CDR3 loop is CSTDRGNTQYF. In DNA form, the CDR3 reads TGCAGCACGGACAGGGGTAATACGCAGTATTTT.

The genes are TRBV7-9 and TRBJ2-7; 8 bases are shared with TRBD1. Per the germline V gene, CDR1 is SEHNR and CDR2 is FQNEAQ (reference sequence). Trimming at V came to 4 bases and at J to 5 bases, leaving 7 bases not matched to a gene. This CDR3 spans 14 amino acids. The CDR3 loop reads CASSSYDRGNEQYF. As DNA, the CDR3 is TGTGCCAGCAGCTCATACGACAGGGGAAACGAGCAGTACTTC.

The chain couples TRBV10-3 to TRBJ2-7; D is unclear. Germline lookup yields CDR1 ENHRY and CDR2 SYGVKD. This CDR3 comprises 15 residues. V was clipped by 0 bases and J by 0 bases, with 9 bases between them. The DNA of the CDR3 is TGTGCCATCAGTGAGTCGAAGGCGGTCTCCTACGAGCAGTACTTC. Translated, it gives CAISESKAVSYEQYF.